Presented here are 28 T cell receptor beta chains from one specimen sequenced in a study of T-cell memory formation after mild COVID-19. TCRdb re-derived calls from the 5' RACE reads in MiXCR, one entry per CDR3 protein. In the table there are 150,000 to 200,000 distinct CDR3 sequences, under 14% of which are singletons. The sequenced material came from PBMCs or a T cell subset sorted from them (not recorded which). The receptors shown here come from a man between 18 and 29 years old who had mild COVID-19 (a few samples of this study predate the infection). Cell type and time point are not known.

This clonotype was found many times. This chain joins TRBV5-1 and TRBJ2-7; D gene unclear. V was cut by 3 bases and J by 1 base, with 11 bases left in between. CDR1 and CDR2 from the germline V gene are SGHRS and YFSETQ. The CDR3 is 14 residues long. Here the CDR3 DNA reads TGCGCCAGCAGCTGGAGACCCGTATCCTACGAGCAGTACTTC. Translated: CASSWRPVSYEQYF.

This clonotype was observed a few times. The chain employs TRBV4-1 and TRBJ2-1; D is uncertain. This CDR3 contains 15 residues. Trimming left V 1 base short and J 0 bases short, with 7 bases between. Germline V CDR1 and CDR2: MGHRA, YSYEKL. The chain's CDR3 is CASSQAQGSYNEQFF. CDR3 coding DNA: TGCGCCAGCAGCCAAGCTCAAGGCTCCTACAATGAGCAGTTCTTC.

This clonotype was seen a handful of times. The V and J genes are TRBV20-1 and TRBJ1-5; D remains ambiguous. The CDR3 totals 16 residues. Trimming removed 7 bases from V and 7 bases from J, with 26 bases in between. The germline gives CDR1 DFQATT, CDR2 SNEGSKA (reference sequence). CDR3 loop: CSGIRDGGPSIQPQHF. The CDR3 DNA is TGCAGTGGGATCCGAGACGGCGGCCCATCGATCCAGCCCCAGCATTTT.

This clonotype has only a few counts. The rearrangement joins TRBV29-1 to TRBJ2-7; the D is unclear. This CDR3 is built from 12 residues. The germline CDR1 and CDR2 sequences are SQVTM and ANQGSEA. With 4 bases removed from V and 3 bases from J, the gap between germline ends came to 10 bases. This chain's CDR3 is CSVGNILYEQYF. The CDR3 nucleotides are TGCAGCGTTGGGAACATACTCTACGAGCAGTACTTC.

This chain links TRBV5-6 with TRBJ2-5; D is ambiguous. V gave up 0 bases and J gave up 5 bases, with 5 bases separating them. Per the germline V gene, CDR1 is SGHDT and CDR2 is YYEEEE. The CDR3 is 12 residues long. The CDR3 sequence is CASSLAFETQYF. In DNA form, the CDR3 reads TGTGCCAGCAGCTTGGCTTTTGAGACCCAGTACTTC. The full variable domain, rest sourced from reference TRBV5-6 and TRBJ2-5, is DAGVTQSPTHLIKTRGQQVTLRCSPKSGHDTVSWYQQALGQGPQFIFQYYEEEERQRGNFPDRFSGHQFPNYSSELNVNALLLGDSALYLCASSLAFETQYFGPGTRLLVL.

The sample holds many counts of this clonotype. This chain links TRBV7-2 with TRBJ2-2; TRBD2 might be the D (6 bases). The germline V gene encodes CDR1 SGHTA and CDR2 FQGNSA. V was shortened by 6 bases and J by 6 bases, with 8 bases between the two germline ends. The CDR3 is made up of 12 amino acids. Here the CDR3 reads CASRTRAGELFF. CDR3 nucleotide sequence: TGTGCCAGCAGGACTAGGGCCGGGGAGCTGTTTTTT. The full variable domain, completed using reference TRBV7-2 and TRBJ2-2, is GAGVSQSPSNKVTEKGKDVELRCDPISGHTALYWYRQSLGQGLEFLIYFQGNSAPDKSGLPSDRFSAERTGGSVSTLTIQRTQQEDSAVYLCASRTRAGELFFGEGSRLTVL.

V gene TRBV2 combines with J gene TRBJ2-7, with a weak D call TRBD2 (5 bases). Germline values: CDR1 SNHLY, CDR2 FYNNEI. The CDR3 is 11 residues long. V was cut by 9 bases and J by 5 bases, with 11 bases left in between. The CDR3 region is CARSQADEQYF. In DNA, the CDR3 is TGTGCCAGAAGTCAAGCGGACGAGCAGTACTTC.

This clonotype has ten or more counts. The chain employs TRBV5-6 and TRBJ2-1; weak D call: TRBD2 (6 bases). Trimming removed 6 bases from V and 8 bases from J, with 12 bases in between. The V gene's germline CDR1 is SGHDT and CDR2 YYEEEE. CDR3 size: 12 residues. The CDR3 region has the DNA TGTGCCAGCACCCTGACTAGTGATGAGCAGTTCTTC. This translates into CASTLTSDEQFF.

V is TRBV15 and J is TRBJ1-2; TRBD1 is a possible D gene (5 bases). The CDR3 is made up of 13 amino acids. V was pared by 0 bases and J by 8 bases, with 10 bases between. CDR1 is LNHNV and CDR2 is YYDKDF in the germline V gene (reference sequence). Here the CDR3 DNA reads TGTGCCACCAGCAGAGACCCAGGGAGAGGCTACACCTTC. It translates to CATSRDPGRGYTF.

This clonotype was seen many times. The V and J genes are TRBV4-1 and TRBJ1-2; tentatively, D is TRBD1 (6 bases). The V gene lost 3 bases and the J gene lost 8 bases, with 22 bases spanning the gap. Germline CDR1 reads MGHRA; CDR2 reads YSYEKL. The CDR3 is 16 amino acids. The CDR3 DNA is TGCGCCAGCAGCCACATACACGGTGGGGGCAGGGGAGGCTACACCTTC. Translated: CASSHIHGGGRGGYTF.

The chain is built from TRBV28 and TRBJ1-6, with TRBD1 identical over 8 bases. The CDR3 extends over 17 amino acids. CDR1 is MDHEN, CDR2 SYDVKM, per germline. The V gene end was trimmed by 5 bases and the J gene end by 9 bases; junction bases not matched to a gene: 15. The CDR3: CASSPGDGQGSGSPLHF. DNA for the CDR3: TGTGCCAGCAGTCCGGGAGACGGACAGGGAAGTGGTTCACCCCTCCACTTT.

The V gene is TRBV5-1, the J gene TRBJ2-5; 11 bases fit TRBD2. This CDR3 has 17 amino acids. After removal of 4 bases from V and 0 bases from J, the junction contained 8 bases not matched to a gene. In germline, CDR1 is SGHRS, CDR2 YFSETQ. The CDR3 loop is CASSQSRLAGYQETQYF. The CDR3 bases are TGCGCCAGCAGCCAATCTAGACTAGCGGGGTACCAAGAGACCCAGTACTTC.

This clonotype was counted once. This sequence joins TRBV11-3 and TRBJ2-4; the D gene is possibly TRBD2 (5 bases). The CDR3 has 13 amino acids. Per the germline V gene, CDR1 is SGHNT and CDR2 is YENEEA. The ends were cut back, 5 bases at V and 5 bases at J, with 10 bases in the middle. CDR3: CASSRGFQNIQYF. The CDR3 region has the DNA TGTGCCAGCAGCCGCGGGTTCCAAAACATTCAGTACTTC.

The chain combines TRBV5-6 with TRBJ1-2, with D possibly matching TRBD1 (5 bases). The CDR3 length is 15 residues. The V gene lost 4 bases and the J gene lost 4 bases, with 17 bases spanning the gap. Germline CDR1 and CDR2: SGHDT and YYEEEE. The CDR3 sequence is CASSPRPGTAYGYTF. CDR3 coding DNA: TGTGCCAGCAGCCCTCGCCCTGGGACTGCCTATGGCTACACCTTC.

In this sample, this clonotype turned up many times. This chain links TRBV7-2 with TRBJ2-3; no clear D. Germline CDR1 reads SGHTA; CDR2 reads FQGNSA. V was shortened by 5 bases and J by 11 bases, with 14 bases between the two germline ends. The length of the CDR3 is 12 residues. The CDR3 DNA reads as TGTGCCAGCAGCCTTACTTCGATTGGGCAGTATTTT. It translates to CASSLTSIGQYF.

V is TRBV9 and J is TRBJ2-7; the match to TRBD2 covers 13 bases. Germline V gene data show CDR1 as SGDLS and CDR2 as YYNGEE. CDR3 length: 21 amino acids. Trimming took 5 bases from V and 0 from J; bases not matched to a gene: 20. CDR3 bases: TGTGCCAGCAGGGCCCTCCGACTAGCGGGGGGACGCCTGACCGCCTCCTACGAGCAGTACGTC. It encodes CASRALRLAGGRLTASYEQYV.

This chain joins TRBV5-6 and TRBJ1-6, with D unclear. The CDR3 is 13 amino acids. The V gene lost 2 bases and the J gene lost 12 bases, with 12 bases spanning the gap. Per germline, CDR1 SGHDT and CDR2 YYEEEE. The CDR3: CASSFSGYGPLHF. The CDR3 DNA reads as TGTGCCAGCAGCTTCAGCGGCTACGGACCCCTCCACTTT.

Concerning this clonotype: Germline and junction disagree at one end, which may indicate a read error. The V gene is TRBV7-7, the J gene TRBJ2-5; 8 nucleotides line up with TRBD2. The CDR3 is 16 residues long. The germline gives CDR1 SSHAT, CDR2 FNYEAQ (reference sequence). CDR3 coding DNA: TGTGCTAGCAGCTTAGGATCCGGGGGGGGCTCAGAGACCCAGTACTTC. It translates to CASSLGSGGGSETQYF.

The chain recombines TRBV5-4 with TRBJ2-2, with TRBD2 identical over 8 bases. J was trimmed by 3 bases and V by 4 bases; bases with no gene match: 14. The CDR3 is 18 residues long. Germline CDR1 is SGHNT and CDR2 is YYREEE (reference sequence). The CDR3, as DNA: TGTGCCAGCAGCCTCCGGTCTGGGAGCGGGGGATACACCGGGGAGCTGTTTTTT. This gives the protein CASSLRSGSGGYTGELFF.

This clonotype occurred a few times. The chain uses TRBV3-1 and TRBJ2-3, with D perhaps TRBD2 (7 bases). The CDR3 extends over 13 amino acids. V dropped 5 bases and J dropped 11 bases, with 17 bases sitting between them. Germline CDR1 LGHDT, CDR2 YNNKEL (reference sequence). CDR3: CASSFRGEGMQYF. The CDR3 coding sequence is TGTGCCAGCAGCTTTAGGGGGGAGGGGATGCAGTATTTT.

This clonotype was detected a few times. The V and J genes are TRBV7-9 and TRBJ2-3; the D gene could be TRBD1 or TRBD2 (5 bases each). V was clipped by 0 bases and J by 1 base, with 14 bases between them. The germline V gene has CDR1 SEHNR and CDR2 FQNEAQ (reference sequence). This CDR3 contains 17 residues. CDR3 residues: CASSLARAGSGTDTQYF. Written as DNA, the CDR3 is TGTGCCAGCAGCTTAGCGCGGGCAGGGTCAGGCACAGATACGCAGTATTTT.

This clonotype was observed a few times. The chain is built from TRBV7-2 and TRBJ2-7, with TRBD2 identical over 7 bases. V shed 3 bases and J 5 bases; nucleotides not matched to a gene: 7. Germline CDR1 is SGHTA and CDR2 is FQGNSA. The CDR3 loop spans 14 amino acids. Here the CDR3 reads CASSFGRGYHEQYF. Here the CDR3 DNA reads TGTGCCAGCAGCTTCGGGCGGGGGTACCACGAGCAGTACTTC.

The chain combines TRBV20-1 with TRBJ1-1; D is unresolved. The CDR3 totals 15 residues. Looked up from germline, CDR1 is DFQATT and CDR2 is SNEGSKA (reference sequence). V was shortened by 0 bases and J by 2 bases, with 13 bases between the two germline ends. In nucleotides, the CDR3 is TGCAGTGCTAGAGATACCGACACGGCTAACACTGAAGCTTTCTTT. It codes for CSARDTDTANTEAFF.

The chain employs TRBV3-1 and TRBJ1-2, with 7 bases identical to TRBD1. This CDR3 is 14 amino acids long. The V and J ends lost 4 bases and 4 bases, in that order; junction bases with no gene match: 6. CDR1 is LGHDT, CDR2 YNNKEL, per germline (reference sequence). The CDR3 DNA reads TGTGCCAGCAGCCCGCGGGACAGCCTCTATGGCTACACCTTC. Residues: CASSPRDSLYGYTF.

Only a few counts were recorded for this clonotype. CDR3 sequence: CASSLGLAATDTQYF. In nucleotides, the CDR3 is TGTGCCAGCAGCTTGGGTCTAGCGGCCACAGATACGCAGTATTTT. The gene calls are TRBV5-4 and TRBJ2-3; 7 nucleotides align to TRBD2. Trimming took 0 bases from V and 2 from J; bases not matched to a gene: 3. Per germline, CDR1 SGHNT and CDR2 YYREEE (reference sequence). The CDR3 is 15 residues long.

This clonotype was observed many times. CDR3 coding DNA: TGCGCCAGCAGCCCGGACTCCCCCTACACAGCCACGCAGTATTTT. Its translation: CASSPDSPYTATQYF. This chain uses TRBV5-1 with TRBJ2-3, with a weak D call TRBD2 (5 bases). The CDR3 sequence is 15 residues long. Germline V gives CDR1 SGHRS, CDR2 YFSETQ. Deletions cut 4 bases from V and 9 bases from J, with 21 bases between.

The V and J genes are TRBV7-9 and TRBJ1-1; 7 bases map to TRBD1. V shed 5 bases, J shed 5 bases, and the junction held 14 bases outside the gene matches. The CDR3 totals 16 residues. Per germline, CDR1 SEHNR and CDR2 FQNEAQ (reference sequence). The CDR3 reads CASSPPYRDRRTEAFF. Here the CDR3 DNA reads TGTGCCAGCAGCCCTCCCTACAGGGACAGAAGGACTGAAGCTTTCTTT.

This clonotype was seen a handful of times. The genes are TRBV7-9 and TRBJ2-1; 16 bases map to TRBD2. The CDR3 is 17 amino acids. V lost 3 bases to trimming and J lost 7 bases; unmatched junction nucleotides: 6. Germline V gives CDR1 SEHNR, CDR2 FQNEAQ (reference sequence). This chain's CDR3 is CASSFPGLAGGPNEQFF. The CDR3 DNA reads as TGTGCCAGCAGCTTCCCGGGACTAGCGGGGGGGCCAAATGAGCAGTTCTTC.